This TCR beta chain was identified in a study of blood T cell repertoires in COVID-19. Study at large: The origin of the acute and convalescent COVID-19 samples was the United States, Italy and Spain. PBMCs, B-cell-depleted T cells, or T cells were the source of the cDNA or gDNA that made up the material.

Trimming cost V 5 bases and J 8 bases, with 12 bases left between them. This CDR3 contains 12 residues. Per germline, CDR1 LNHDA and CDR2 SQIVND (reference sequence). In the authors' workflow: Researchers report that nucleated cell counts were estimated from reference gene primer amplification. Sequenced by immunoSEQ multiplex PCR; TCRdb stores in-frame clones only, minus some. V and J calls and clone size come straight from that table; D and trimming were deduced from the DNA. The table shows some 250,000 clones, with 65% to 85% occurring only once. The receptor was isolated from a man aged 80 or over with acute or convalescent COVID-19. Sequencing used peripheral blood. The J gene is TRBJ1-2, the V gene TRBV19; D is possibly TRBD1 (5 bases). CDR3 amino acids: CASSALEGGYTF. CDR3 sequence (DNA): TGTGCCAGTAGTGCGTTGGAGGGGGGCTACACCTTC. Together with reference TRBV19 and TRBJ1-2, the CDR3 gives the full variable domain: DGGITQSPKYLFRKEGQNVTLSCEQNLNHDAMYWYRQDPGQGLRLIYYSQIVNDFQKGDIAEGYSVSREKKESFPLTVTSAQKNPTAFYLCASSALEGGYTFGSGTRLTVV.